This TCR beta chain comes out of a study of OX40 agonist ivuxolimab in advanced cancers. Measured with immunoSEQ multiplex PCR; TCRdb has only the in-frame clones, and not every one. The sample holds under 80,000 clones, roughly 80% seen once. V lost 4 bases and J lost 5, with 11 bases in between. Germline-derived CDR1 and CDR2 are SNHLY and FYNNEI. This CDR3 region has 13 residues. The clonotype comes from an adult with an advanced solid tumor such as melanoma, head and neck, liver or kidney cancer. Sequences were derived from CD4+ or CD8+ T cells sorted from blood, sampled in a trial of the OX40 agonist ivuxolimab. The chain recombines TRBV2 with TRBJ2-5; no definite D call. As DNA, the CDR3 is TGTGCCAGCAGTGGCGACCTCGGGGAGACCCAGTACTTC. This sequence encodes CASSGDLGETQYF.